The rows below give T cell receptor beta chains drawn from one sample of a study of human T cells and chemical hapten exposure. TCRdb itself ran the RACE reads through MiXCR, one entry per CDR3 protein. Of about 140,000 distinct CDR3 sequences in the sample, 10% to 15% were seen once. The sequences come from whole blood, collected in connection with sensitization to the hapten diphenylcyclopropenone (DPC). The receptors here all came from a woman aged 45-59 years with alopecia areata. Some clones in this sample may be carry-over from other donors' samples. CDR3s include the opening cysteine and the closing phenylalanine or tryptophan. The order of the fields is clone size, D gene, V gene, J gene, CDR3 protein, CDR3 DNA. The D gene is left open where the match is weak. Rows give clone size only sometimes, using once, few, many, or a class for an expanded clone.

>few|TRBD2|TRBV7-6|TRBJ2-5
CASSAGVSQETQYF
TGTGCCAGCAGCGCGGGGGTTTCCCAAGAGACCCAGTACTTC
>many|NA|TRBV7-2|TRBJ2-3
CASSLEGGGTQYF
TGTGCCAGCAGCTTAGAAGGAGGAGGTACGCAGTATTTT
>many|NA|TRBV19|TRBJ2-1
CASSAQPIQGKGAYNEQFF
TGTGCCAGTAGTGCCCAACCGATACAGGGTAAAGGGGCCTACAATGAGCAGTTCTTC
>many|NA|TRBV28|TRBJ2-3
CASAAVTDTQYF
TGTGCCAGCGCCGCAGTAACAGATACGCAGTATTTT
>NA|NA|TRBV24-1|TRBJ1-1
CATSGPGAGEAFF
TGTGCCACCAGTGGTCCAGGGGCGGGAGAAGCTTTCTTT
>few|NA|TRBV29-1|TRBJ1-2
CSVEPGGGRGYGYTF
TGCAGCGTTGAACCCGGTGGGGGGCGCGGCTATGGCTACACCTTC
>few|NA|TRBV24-1|TRBJ1-4
CATSDGFLEKLFF
TGTGCCACCAGTGATGGTTTTCTCGAAAAACTGTTTTTT
>many|TRBD2|TRBV19|TRBJ2-3
CASSITGGELDPDTQYF
TGTGCCAGTAGTATCACGGGAGGCGAGCTTGACCCAGATACGCAGTATTTT
>few|NA|TRBV9|TRBJ1-1
CASSPGRTNTEAFF
TGTGCCAGCAGCCCTGGGCGGACGAACACTGAAGCTTTCTTT
>many|TRBD2|TRBV5-1|TRBJ2-1
CASSNGLSAGGNEQFF
TGCGCCAGCAGCAATGGACTGTCGGCGGGAGGGAATGAGCAGTTCTTC
>NA|NA|TRBV5-1|TRBJ2-7
CASSLGLHYEQYF
TGCGCCAGCAGCTTGGGACTCCACTACGAGCAGTACTTC
>NA|TRBD2|TRBV5-1|TRBJ2-1
CASSLDSGSHNEQFF
TGCGCCAGCAGCTTGGATAGCGGGAGCCACAATGAGCAGTTCTTC
>NA|NA|TRBV9|TRBJ1-5
CASSDPRQPQHF
TGTGCCAGCAGCGACCCCCGGCAGCCCCAGCATTTT
>few|NA|TRBV28|TRBJ2-6
CASSLVRGANVLTF
TGTGCCAGCAGTTTAGTGCGGGGGGCCAACGTCCTGACTTTC
>NA|NA|TRBV2|TRBJ2-3
CASRTADPQYF
TGTGCCAGCAGGACGGCAGATCCGCAGTATTTT
>NA|TRBD1|TRBV6-2/TRBV6-3|TRBJ2-5
CASRTGTAQVWETQYF
TGTGCCAGCAGAACCGGGACAGCCCAGGTGTGGGAGACCCAGTACTTC
>many|NA|TRBV2|TRBJ1-5
CASSEGYSNQPQHF
TGTGCCAGCAGTGAAGGATATAGCAATCAGCCCCAGCATTTT
>NA|NA|TRBV10-2|TRBJ2-7
CASVAGESSYEQYF
TGCGCCAGTGTCGCCGGGGAGAGCTCCTACGAGCAGTACTTC
>NA|TRBD2|TRBV29-1|TRBJ2-1
CSAAGLAVYNEQFF
TGCAGCGCTGCGGGACTAGCGGTCTACAATGAGCAGTTCTTC
>few|TRBD2|TRBV7-6|TRBJ2-1
CASSAGTSGYNEQFF
TGTGCCAGCAGCGCCGGGACTAGCGGTTACAATGAGCAGTTCTTC
>many|NA|TRBV20-1|TRBJ2-1
CSASTLEEQFF
TGCAGTGCCAGTACATTAGAGGAGCAGTTCTTC
>few|NA|TRBV5-1|TRBJ2-5
CASSAESWGETQYF
TGCGCCAGCAGCGCCGAGAGCTGGGGGGAGACCCAGTACTTC
>many|NA|TRBV7-9|TRBJ2-3
CASSLSGSTDTQYF
TGTGCCAGCAGCCTCTCGGGAAGCACAGATACGCAGTATTTT
>few|NA|TRBV5-1|TRBJ1-2
CASSGGPYGYTF
TGCGCCAGCAGCGGGGGGCCATATGGCTACACCTTC
>few|TRBD1|TRBV11-2|TRBJ1-4
CASSAQGVANEKLFF
TGTGCCAGCAGCGCGCAGGGGGTCGCTAATGAAAAACTGTTTTTT
>few|NA|TRBV28|TRBJ1-4
CASSSSGETGEKLFF
TGTGCCAGCAGTTCCAGTGGAGAGACAGGTGAAAAACTGTTTTTT
>NA|NA|TRBV3-1|TRBJ1-1
CASSKTGTYGFEAFF
TGTGCCAGCAGTAAAACCGGGACATATGGGTTTGAAGCTTTCTTT